The 30 T cell receptor beta chains in this list originate from one sample, sequenced in a study of beta chain features in type 1 diabetes. TCRB transcripts that were expressed got sequenced, as all of the isolated RNA had been reverse transcribed. Assay used: immunoSEQ multiplex PCR; TCRdb lists only in-frame clones, some missing. The sample contains 300,000 or so clones, 7.5% to 9% of which appear only once. Sequenced sample: central memory CD4+ T cells from blood. These receptors were taken from a woman aged 18-35 years in good health.

This clone was seen only a few times. For the CDR3, the DNA is TGTGCCAGCAGGGGACAGGGGGCGGCGGACACCGGGGAGCTGTTTTTT. As protein: CASRGQGAADTGELFF. The chain is built from TRBV27 and TRBJ2-2; 12 positions match TRBD1. CDR1 and CDR2 from the germline V gene are MNHEY and SMNVEV (reference sequence). V lost 6 bases and J lost 3; bases outside the gene matches: 5. This CDR3 is built from 16 residues.

This clone occurred a few times. The chain joins TRBV19 to TRBJ2-2; the match to TRBD2 covers 10 bases. V dropped 3 bases and J dropped 4; count of bases not matched to a gene: 8. The germline V gene encodes CDR1 LNHDA and CDR2 SQIVND (reference sequence). CDR3 length equals 17 residues. As DNA, the CDR3 is TGTGCCAGTAGTATGGCTAGCGGGAGCTCTGGCACCGGGGAGCTGTTTTTT. Its protein is CASSMASGSSGTGELFF. Based on the CDR3 plus reference TRBV19 and TRBJ2-2, the full variable domain is DGGITQSPKYLFRKEGQNVTLSCEQNLNHDAMYWYRQDPGQGLRLIYYSQIVNDFQKGDIAEGYSVSREKKESFPLTVTSAQKNPTAFYLCASSMASGSSGTGELFFGEGSRLTVL.

This clone was picked up a small number of times. This chain connects TRBV29-1 to TRBJ2-1; D not resolved. V was trimmed by 3 bases and J by 9 bases, leaving 18 bases between them. Germline lookup yields CDR1 SQVTM and CDR2 ANQGSEA. CDR3 size: 14 residues. CDR3 nucleotide sequence: TGCAGCGTTGATTACCTAGGCCGGTGGGGTGAGCAGTTCTTC. Its protein product is CSVDYLGRWGEQFF.

This clone was seen a handful of times. V usage is TRBV27 and J usage is TRBJ2-6; D unresolved. Germline V gives CDR1 MNHEY, CDR2 SMNVEV (reference sequence). The V end lost 6 bases, the J end lost 1 base, and 31 bases lay between the germline ends. The CDR3 has 22 residues. The CDR3 DNA reads TGTGCCAGCAGCTATTACCCATGGAATGCCCCGACATCCCTGTCTGGGGCCAACGTCCTGACTTTC. It translates to CASSYYPWNAPTSLSGANVLTF.

The V gene is TRBV6-5, the J gene TRBJ1-3, with TRBD1 as a possible D gene (5 bases). The CDR3 has 16 residues. Trimming pared 2 bases from V and 4 bases from J, leaving 15 bases between. CDR1 and CDR2 from the germline V gene are MNHEY and SVGAGI. CDR3 loop: CASSYRQPARGNTIYF. The CDR3 nucleotides read TGTGCCAGCAGTTACAGACAGCCCGCCCGGGGAAACACCATATATTTT.

V is TRBV29-1 and J is TRBJ2-5, with D uncertain. Germline V gives CDR1 SQVTM, CDR2 ANQGSEA. The CDR3 extends over 13 amino acids. Trimming cost V 3 bases and J 5 bases, with 13 bases left between them. CDR3 sequence (DNA): TGCAGCGTTGATGAGAGAGGCGGCGAGACCCAGTACTTC. Its translation is CSVDERGGETQYF.

The rearrangement links TRBV23-1 to TRBJ2-5; D is perhaps TRBD2 (6 bases). TRBV23-1 is an ORF; its function is uncertain. This CDR3 comprises 13 residues. Trimming removed 8 bases at V and 6 bases at J, with 16 bases between. CDR3 coding DNA: TGCGCCAGCGCTGCAGCGGGTGGGCAGACCCAGTACTTC. It yields the protein CASAAAGGQTQYF.

This clone was counted a few times. The chain joins TRBV6-1 to TRBJ2-1; 9 bases map to TRBD2. The germline V gene encodes CDR1 MNHNS and CDR2 SASEGT. V was pared by 8 bases and J by 5 bases, with 7 bases of the junction left unmatched. The CDR3 has 14 amino acids. CDR3 loop: CASSYPSGNNEQFF. Here the CDR3 DNA reads TGTGCCAGCTCCTACCCTAGCGGGAACAATGAGCAGTTCTTC.

In this sample, this clone turned up a few times. The same CDR3 also results from other DNA sequences found in this sample. The J gene is TRBJ2-1, the V gene TRBV5-1; D unresolved. The germline V gene encodes CDR1 SGHRS and CDR2 YFSETQ. V lost 4 bases to trimming and J lost 2 bases, with 4 bases between them. There are 12 residues in the CDR3. CDR3 DNA sequence: TGCGCCAGCAGCCCGACCTACAATGAGCAGTTCTTC. Protein product: CASSPTYNEQFF.

The chain is built from TRBV15 and TRBJ2-5, with 15 bases fitting TRBD2. Germline V CDR1 and CDR2: LNHNV, YYDKDF (reference sequence). J gave up 5 bases and V 1 base, and 8 bases lay outside the gene matches. CDR3 length: 18 amino acids. CDR3 loop: CATSRGAGLAGGGETQYF. In nucleotides, the CDR3 is TGTGCCACCAGCAGAGGAGCGGGACTAGCGGGAGGTGGGGAGACCCAGTACTTC.

This clone was found a few times. An end of the junction does not agree with germline; a read error may underlie this. This sequence joins TRBV28 and TRBJ2-5; 11 bases agree with TRBD2. The CDR3 runs to 14 residues. CDR1 is MDHEN, CDR2 SYDVKM, per germline. The CDR3 sequence: CASNLAGGEETQYF. The CDR3 DNA sequence: TGTGCCAGCAATTTAGCGGGAGGGGAAGAGACCCAGTACTTC.

This clone was recorded a few times. CDR3 DNA: TGTGCCAGCCTTCTGACAGGGGGCGACGAGCAGTACTTC. Translating it yields CASLLTGGDEQYF. V and J are TRBV14 and TRBJ2-7, with 10 positions matching TRBD1. The J segment lost 5 bases and the V segment lost 8 bases, leaving 6 bases of the junction unmatched. This CDR3 comprises 13 residues. Looked up from germline, CDR1 is SGHDN and CDR2 is FVKESK.

This clone came up a few times. This chain connects TRBV14 to TRBJ2-3; TRBD2 matches 8 bases. Losses at the gene ends were 1 base for V and 3 bases for J; bases not matched to a gene: 6. The CDR3 extends over 16 amino acids. Germline CDR1 is SGHDN and CDR2 is FVKESK. CDR3 sequence (DNA): TGTGCCAGCAGCCAAGGCCCTAGCGGGCCGACAGATACGCAGTATTTT. This codes for CASSQGPSGPTDTQYF.

This clone has a handful of counts. J is TRBJ2-3 and V is TRBV7-2; D is unclear. The CDR3 totals 12 residues. V lost 4 bases and J 4 bases, leaving 6 bases between the germline ends. Germline CDR1 and CDR2: SGHTA and FQGNSA. DNA for the CDR3: TGTGCCAGCAGCTCCGTTGCAGATACGCAGTATTTT. Translated: CASSSVADTQYF.

This chain links TRBV27 with TRBJ2-7; 7 bases map to TRBD1. The CDR3 loop spans 11 amino acids. J gave up 4 bases and V 11 bases, and 5 bases lay outside the gene matches. Germline V gives CDR1 MNHEY, CDR2 SMNVEV (reference sequence). The CDR3 nucleotides read TGTGCCGGCCACAGGGGTTACGAGCAGTACTTC. Its protein product is CAGHRGYEQYF.

This clone turned up a few times. The chain recombines TRBV29-1 with TRBJ2-5, with 10 bases that match TRBD1. Looked up from germline, CDR1 is SQVTM and CDR2 is ANQGSEA. This CDR3 spans 15 amino acids. Trimming cost V 7 bases and J 7 bases; bases outside gene matches: 15. The CDR3: CSGGGQGWSRGTQYF. The DNA for the CDR3 is TGCAGCGGTGGGGGACAGGGGTGGAGCCGGGGGACCCAGTACTTC.

This sequence joins TRBV6-6 and TRBJ1-1, with a weak D call TRBD1 (5 bases). The CDR3 loop spans 13 amino acids. Germline V gives CDR1 MNHNY, CDR2 SVGAGI (reference sequence). The V and J ends lost 7 bases and 3 bases respectively, with 12 bases between them. The DNA of the CDR3 is TGTGCCAGCACCCAGGGTTTTTACACTGAAGCTTTCTTT. Translation: CASTQGFYTEAFF.

The sample holds a few counts of this clone. Here the CDR3 DNA reads TGTGCCAGCACCCCCAAGGAGCAGTTCTTC. Translation gives CASTPKEQFF. V usage is TRBV7-9 and J usage is TRBJ2-1; D gene unclear. V was trimmed by 7 bases and J by 10 bases, leaving 8 bases between them. This CDR3 contains 10 residues. Looked up from germline, CDR1 is SEHNR and CDR2 is FQNEAQ (reference sequence). The whole variable domain, filled in from reference TRBV7-9 and TRBJ2-1, reads DTGVSQNPRHKITKRGQNVTFRCDPISEHNRLYWYRQTLGQGPEFLTYFQNEAQLEKSRLLSDRFSAERPKGSFSTLEIQRTEQGDSAMYLCASTPKEQFFGPGTRLTVL.

Only a few counts were recorded for this clone. The chain recombines TRBV9 with TRBJ1-5; D is uncertain. This CDR3 spans 14 amino acids. V gave up 3 bases and J gave up 2 bases, with 9 bases separating them. Germline CDR1 reads SGDLS; CDR2 reads YYNGEE. CDR3 coding DNA: TGTGCCAGCAGCGCGGATCAGGGCAATCAGCCCCAGCATTTT. Encoded protein: CASSADQGNQPQHF. Together with reference TRBV9 and TRBJ1-5, the CDR3 gives the full variable domain: DSGVTQTPKHLITATGQRVTLRCSPRSGDLSVYWYQQSLDQGLQFLIQYYNGEERAKGNILERFSAQQFPDLHSELNLSSLELGDSALYFCASSADQGNQPQHFGDGTRLSIL.

This clone was picked up a small number of times. V is TRBV28 and J is TRBJ2-5; D uncertain. Deletions cut 7 bases from V and 5 bases from J, with 11 bases between. The CDR3 has 12 residues. Germline CDR1 and CDR2: MDHEN and SYDVKM. This CDR3 is CASNTLYETQYF. The CDR3 coding sequence is TGTGCCAGCAATACCCTCTATGAGACCCAGTACTTC.

This clone was seen more than once but under ten times. This chain uses TRBV29-1 with TRBJ2-6; 12 positions agree with TRBD1. CDR3 length: 16 amino acids. Germline CDR1 and CDR2: SQVTM and ANQGSEA. The V and J ends lost 4 bases and 9 bases, in that order; junction bases with no gene match: 10. The CDR3 sequence: CSVGHLGTGGGNVLTF. CDR3 coding DNA: TGCAGCGTTGGACACCTAGGGACAGGGGGCGGCAACGTCCTGACTTTC.

This clone showed up just a few times. The chain links TRBV27 to TRBJ2-7; D possibly uses TRBD1 or TRBD2 (5 bases each). Germline V CDR1 and CDR2: MNHEY, SMNVEV (reference sequence). The CDR3 has 14 amino acids. The V end was cut by 0 bases, the J end by 6 bases, with 12 bases between. Here the CDR3 reads CASSLSWTGREQYF. As DNA, the CDR3 is TGTGCCAGCAGTTTATCGTGGACGGGACGCGAGCAGTACTTC.

This clone occurred many times. This may be a read error: a much more frequent sequence differs by one nucleotide. This sequence joins TRBV5-4 and TRBJ2-1, with D uncertain. The CDR3 has 11 residues. The V gene's germline CDR1 is SGHNT and CDR2 YYREEE (reference sequence). The V and J ends lost 0 bases and 6 bases respectively, with 1 base between them. Here the CDR3 reads CASSLANEQFF. The CDR3 nucleotides read TGTGCCAGCAGCTTGGCCAATGAGCAGTTCTTC.

This clone occurred a few times. Here the CDR3 reads CASTLQGQGEGTQYF. CDR3 DNA: TGTGCCAGCACCCTACAAGGACAGGGAGAGGGGACCCAGTACTTC. This chain links TRBV6-6 with TRBJ2-5; 8 bases align to TRBD1. V trimming: 7 bases; J trimming: 7 bases; junction bases outside the gene matches: 14. CDR1 and CDR2 from the germline V gene are MNHNY and SVGAGI (reference sequence). The CDR3 is 15 amino acids.

This clone was seen a handful of times. V usage is TRBV5-1 and J usage is TRBJ2-7; D is perhaps TRBD1 (5 bases). From germline, CDR1 is SGHRS and CDR2 YFSETQ. The CDR3 is 14 amino acids. Trimming left V 0 bases short and J 5 bases short, with 12 bases between. Here the CDR3 DNA reads TGCGCCAGCAGCTTGGGTTACAGGAGTCACGAGCAGTACTTC. This encodes CASSLGYRSHEQYF.

This clone was seen repeatedly, ten times or more. The V and J genes are TRBV7-2 and TRBJ1-3; no firm D call. The CDR3 is 16 amino acids. Between the trimmed V and J ends, which lost 1 base and 0 bases, there was a span of 10 bases. Germline lookup yields CDR1 SGHTA and CDR2 FQGNSA. The CDR3 coding sequence is TGTGCCAGCAGCTTAGGATTGGTTTACTCTGGAAACACCATATATTTT. Protein sequence: CASSLGLVYSGNTIYF.

Details on this clone: The junction differs from germline at one of its ends, possibly a read error. This chain uses TRBV6-1 with TRBJ2-5; no reliable D call. CDR1 is MNHNS and CDR2 is SASEGT in the germline V gene. The CDR3 is made up of 10 amino acids. CDR3 in DNA: TGTGCCAGCAGAGAAGAGACCCAGTACTTC. Its protein product is CASREETQYF.

Details on this clone: A much larger clonotype is one base distant, so this may be a read error. The same CDR3 is also encoded by other DNA sequences in this sample. The rearrangement uses TRBV7-2 and TRBJ2-1; D not resolved. Trimming cost V 2 bases and J 6 bases, with 2 bases left between them. CDR1 and CDR2 from the germline V gene are SGHTA and FQGNSA. The CDR3 spans 11 residues. This chain's CDR3 is CASSLSNEQFF. Written as DNA, the CDR3 is TGTGCCAGCAGCTTATCCAATGAGCAGTTCTTC.

This clone was detected many times. The chain employs TRBV15 and TRBJ1-4; D not certain. Per the germline V gene, CDR1 is LNHNV and CDR2 is YYDKDF (reference sequence). V shed 4 bases and J shed 0 bases, with 12 bases lying between them. This CDR3 region has 16 residues. The CDR3 DNA is TGTGCCACCAGCAAAACCCCGCGATCAACTAATGAAAAACTGTTTTTT. This codes for CATSKTPRSTNEKLFF.

The chain employs TRBV18 and TRBJ2-5; 9 nucleotides match TRBD1. V trimming: 5 bases; J trimming: 3 bases; junction bases outside the gene matches: 1. The CDR3 runs to 13 residues. The germline V gene has CDR1 KGHSH and CDR2 LQKENI. CDR3 loop: CASSRDREETQYF. CDR3 sequence (DNA): TGTGCCAGCTCAAGGGACAGGGAAGAGACCCAGTACTTC.